This T cell receptor (beta chain) appears in the sequencing data of a study of cytomegalovirus exposure and HLA in healthy donors. Overall study results and limits: Associated with HLA alleles at 0.05 false discovery rate in a later analysis were 16,951 TCR beta sequences. In a later analysis, V- and J-gene trimming of beta chains associated with a DCLRE1C missense variant, replicated independently. Previously analyzed data showed that most TCR beta V segments were productive at a frequency of about 87% or about 30%.

The PCR used 60 Vbeta and 13 Jbeta primers. The protocol was immunoSEQ multiplex PCR, while the TCRdb copy is restricted to in-frame clones and leaves out a portion. The sample consists of fewer than 110,000 clones, 74% of them appearing once. In regard to this clone: Its antigen remains unidentified.

Germline assignment: CDR1 SGHRS and CDR2 YFSETQ. With V trimmed by 3 bases and J by 3 bases, 12 bases remained unmatched. The CDR3 is 16 residues long. The donors, nominally healthy at sampling, likely had unrecorded immune exposures. The receptor comes from a middle-aged woman in good health and CMV-seropositive. V usage is TRBV5-1 and J usage is TRBJ2-7; 7 bases are shared with TRBD1. The sample taken for sequencing was PBMCs. DNA for the CDR3: TGCGCCAGCAGCTGGAGTACCGGGACAGTTTTCTACGAGCAGTACTTC. It translates to CASSWSTGTVFYEQYF.